What follows is one TCR beta chain and its context. Antigen specificity is unknown. The CDR3 contains 15 residues. Germline V gene sequence: CDR1 MGHRA, CDR2 YSYEKL. Trimming took 0 bases from V and 3 from J; bases not matched to a gene: 4. This entry comes from a study of cytomegalovirus exposure and HLA in healthy donors. Study-wide results and limits: Equally common other TCR beta chains were less clonally expanded than HLA-associated ones, a later analysis found.

Amplification used 60 Vbeta primers and 13 Jbeta primers. Using immunoSEQ multiplex PCR, the repertoire was profiled, and TCRdb retains in-frame clones only, with some absent. Here the sample spans roughly 200,000 clones, 65% to 90% being singletons. Sequenced sample: PBMCs. The source of this sequence is a woman aged 50 to 60 in good health and CMV-seronegative. The chain carries TRBV4-1 and TRBJ2-7; 8 bases are shared with TRBD2. DNA of the CDR3: TGCGCCAGCAGCCAAGAGTCGGGAGGGTACTACGAGCAGTACTTC. Amino acids: CASSQESGGYYEQYF.